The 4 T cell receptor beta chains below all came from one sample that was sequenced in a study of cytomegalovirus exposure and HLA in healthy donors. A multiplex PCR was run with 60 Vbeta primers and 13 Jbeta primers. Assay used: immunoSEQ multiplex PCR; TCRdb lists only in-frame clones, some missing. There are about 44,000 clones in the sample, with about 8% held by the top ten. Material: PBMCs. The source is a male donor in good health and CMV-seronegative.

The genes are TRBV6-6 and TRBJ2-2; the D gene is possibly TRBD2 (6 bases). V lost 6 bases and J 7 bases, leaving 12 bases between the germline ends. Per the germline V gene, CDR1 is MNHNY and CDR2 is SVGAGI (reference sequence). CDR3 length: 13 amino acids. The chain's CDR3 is CASRRTSNGELFF. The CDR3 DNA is TGTGCCAGCAGAAGAACTAGCAACGGGGAGCTGTTTTTT.

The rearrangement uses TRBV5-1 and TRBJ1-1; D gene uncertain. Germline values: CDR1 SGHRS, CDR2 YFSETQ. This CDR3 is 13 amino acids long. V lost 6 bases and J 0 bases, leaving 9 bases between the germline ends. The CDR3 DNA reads TGCGCCAGCACGGAGGCACTGAACACTGAAGCTTTCTTT. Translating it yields CASTEALNTEAFF.

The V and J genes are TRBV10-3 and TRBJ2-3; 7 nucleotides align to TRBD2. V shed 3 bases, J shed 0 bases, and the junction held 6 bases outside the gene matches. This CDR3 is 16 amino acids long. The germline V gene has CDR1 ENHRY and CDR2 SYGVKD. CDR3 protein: CAISDPDSGSTDTQYF. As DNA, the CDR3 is TGTGCCATCAGTGACCCCGATAGCGGGAGCACAGATACGCAGTATTTT.

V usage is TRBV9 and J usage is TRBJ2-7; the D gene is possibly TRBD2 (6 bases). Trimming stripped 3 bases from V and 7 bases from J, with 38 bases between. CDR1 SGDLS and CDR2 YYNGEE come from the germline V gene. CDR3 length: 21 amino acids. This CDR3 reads CASSGGDQPPSPLNSDGEQYF. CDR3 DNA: TGTGCCAGCAGCGGGGGGGACCAGCCCCCCTCCCCACTCAACAGCGACGGGGAGCAGTACTTC. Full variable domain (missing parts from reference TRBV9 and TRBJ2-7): DSGVTQTPKHLITATGQRVTLRCSPRSGDLSVYWYQQSLDQGLQFLIQYYNGEERAKGNILERFSAQQFPDLHSELNLSSLELGDSALYFCASSGGDQPPSPLNSDGEQYFGPGTRLTVT.